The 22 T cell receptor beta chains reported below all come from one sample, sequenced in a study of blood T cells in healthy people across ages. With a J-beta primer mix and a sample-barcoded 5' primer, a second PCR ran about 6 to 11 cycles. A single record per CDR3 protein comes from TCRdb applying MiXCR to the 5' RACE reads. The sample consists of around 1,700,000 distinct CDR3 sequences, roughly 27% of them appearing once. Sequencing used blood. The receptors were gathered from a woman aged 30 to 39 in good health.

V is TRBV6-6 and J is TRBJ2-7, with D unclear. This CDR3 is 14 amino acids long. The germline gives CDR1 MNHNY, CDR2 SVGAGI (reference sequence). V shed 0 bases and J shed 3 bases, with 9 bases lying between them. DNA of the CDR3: TGTGCCAGCAGTTACTCGGAAATCGGCTACGAGCAGTACTTC. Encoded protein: CASSYSEIGYEQYF.

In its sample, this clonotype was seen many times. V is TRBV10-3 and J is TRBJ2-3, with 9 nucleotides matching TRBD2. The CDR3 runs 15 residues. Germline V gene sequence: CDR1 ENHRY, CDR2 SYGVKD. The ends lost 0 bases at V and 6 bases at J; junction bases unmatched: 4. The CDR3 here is CAISESGLAGDTQYF. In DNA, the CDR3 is TGTGCCATCAGTGAGTCTGGGCTAGCGGGGGATACGCAGTATTTT.

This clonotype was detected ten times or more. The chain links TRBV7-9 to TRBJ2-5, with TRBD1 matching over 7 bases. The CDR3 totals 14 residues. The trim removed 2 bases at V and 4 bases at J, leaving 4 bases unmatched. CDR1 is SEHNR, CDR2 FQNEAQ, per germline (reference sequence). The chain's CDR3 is CASSLSSGGETQYF. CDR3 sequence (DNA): TGTGCCAGCAGCTTATCCTCAGGGGGAGAGACCCAGTACTTC.

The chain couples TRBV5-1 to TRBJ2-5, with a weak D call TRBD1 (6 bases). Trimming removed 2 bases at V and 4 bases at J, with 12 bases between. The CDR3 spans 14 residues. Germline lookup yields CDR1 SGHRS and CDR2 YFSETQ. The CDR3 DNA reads TGCGCCAGCAGCTTAAGGGGGTCGGCAGAGACCCAGTACTTC. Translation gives CASSLRGSAETQYF.

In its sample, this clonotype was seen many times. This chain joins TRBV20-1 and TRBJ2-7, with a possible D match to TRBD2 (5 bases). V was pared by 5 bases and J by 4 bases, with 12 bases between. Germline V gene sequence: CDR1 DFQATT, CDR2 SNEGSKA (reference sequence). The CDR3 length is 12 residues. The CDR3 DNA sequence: TGCAGTGCTCCCGAGGGTGGATACGAGCAGTACTTC. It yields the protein CSAPEGGYEQYF.

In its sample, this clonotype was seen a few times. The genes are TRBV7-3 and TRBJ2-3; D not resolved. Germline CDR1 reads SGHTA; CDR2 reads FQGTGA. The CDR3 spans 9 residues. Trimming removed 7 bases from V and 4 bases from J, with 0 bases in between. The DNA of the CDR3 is TGTGCCAGCACAGATACGCAGTATTTT. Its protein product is CASTDTQYF.

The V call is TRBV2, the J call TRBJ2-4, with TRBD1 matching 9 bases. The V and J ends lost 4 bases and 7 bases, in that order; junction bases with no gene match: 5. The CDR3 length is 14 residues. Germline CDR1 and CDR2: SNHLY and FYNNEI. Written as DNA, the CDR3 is TGTGCCAGCAGTGTATGGGACAGGGTTAACATTCAGTACTTC. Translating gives CASSVWDRVNIQYF.

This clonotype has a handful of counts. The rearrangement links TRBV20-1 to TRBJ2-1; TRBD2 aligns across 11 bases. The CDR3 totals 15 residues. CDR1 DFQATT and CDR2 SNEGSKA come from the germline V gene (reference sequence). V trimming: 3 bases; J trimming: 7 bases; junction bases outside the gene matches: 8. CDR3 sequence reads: CSASPGLAAPNEQFF. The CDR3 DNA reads TGCAGTGCTAGCCCGGGACTAGCGGCCCCGAATGAGCAGTTCTTC.

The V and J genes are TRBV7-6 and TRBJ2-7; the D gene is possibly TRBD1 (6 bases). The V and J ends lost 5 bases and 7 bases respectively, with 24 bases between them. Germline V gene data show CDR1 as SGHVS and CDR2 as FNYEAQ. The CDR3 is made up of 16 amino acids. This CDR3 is CASSPRVGAGRGEQYF. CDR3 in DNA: TGTGCCAGCAGCCCCCGCGTGGGGGCCGGACGAGGAGAGCAGTACTTC.

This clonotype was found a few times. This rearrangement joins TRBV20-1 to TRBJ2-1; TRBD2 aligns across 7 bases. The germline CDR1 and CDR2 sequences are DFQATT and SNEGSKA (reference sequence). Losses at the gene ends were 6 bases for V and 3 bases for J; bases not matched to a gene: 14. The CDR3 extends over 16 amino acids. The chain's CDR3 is CSASLRLAAFYNEQFF. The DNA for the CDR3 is TGCAGTGCCAGCCTCCGGCTAGCGGCGTTCTACAATGAGCAGTTCTTC.

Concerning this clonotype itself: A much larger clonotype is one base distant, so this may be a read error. The CDR3 reads CASSPQGLVGTQYF. The CDR3 region has the DNA TGTGCCAGCAGCCCCCAGGGACTAGTCGGTACGCAGTATTTT. The chain couples TRBV7-7 to TRBJ2-3; 8 nucleotides line up with TRBD2. Germline CDR1 SSHAT, CDR2 FNYEAQ (reference sequence). The CDR3 consists of 14 residues. V shed 5 bases and J 8 bases; nucleotides not matched to a gene: 9.

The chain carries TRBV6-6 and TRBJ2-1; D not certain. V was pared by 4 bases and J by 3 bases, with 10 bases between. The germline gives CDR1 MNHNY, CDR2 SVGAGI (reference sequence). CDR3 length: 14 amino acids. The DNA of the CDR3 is TGTGCCAGCAGTTCCCCTTCCGACTACAATGAGCAGTTCTTC. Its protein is CASSSPSDYNEQFF.

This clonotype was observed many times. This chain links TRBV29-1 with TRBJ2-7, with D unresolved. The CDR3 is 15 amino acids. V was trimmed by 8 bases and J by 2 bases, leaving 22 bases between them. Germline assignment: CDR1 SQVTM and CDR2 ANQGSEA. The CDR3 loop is CSHQQPPSPTYEQYF. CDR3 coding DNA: TGCAGCCACCAACAACCCCCCTCTCCTACCTACGAGCAGTACTTC.

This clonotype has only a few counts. CDR3 nucleotide sequence: TGTGCCAGCAGTCAAGCCGGGACTTTCTACGAGCAGTACTTC. Its translation: CASSQAGTFYEQYF. V and J are TRBV7-2 and TRBJ2-7; D is perhaps TRBD2 (6 bases). Germline V gene data show CDR1 as SGHTA and CDR2 as FQGNSA. The CDR3 length is 14 residues. V was cut by 6 bases and J by 3 bases, with 15 bases left in between.

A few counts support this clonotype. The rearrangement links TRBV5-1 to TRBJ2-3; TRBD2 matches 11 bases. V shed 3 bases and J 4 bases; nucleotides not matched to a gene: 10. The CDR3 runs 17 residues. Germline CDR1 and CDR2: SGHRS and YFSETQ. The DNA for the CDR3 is TGCGCCAGCAGCTGGTTGACTAGCGGGAATTCTCCAGATACGCAGTATTTT. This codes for CASSWLTSGNSPDTQYF.

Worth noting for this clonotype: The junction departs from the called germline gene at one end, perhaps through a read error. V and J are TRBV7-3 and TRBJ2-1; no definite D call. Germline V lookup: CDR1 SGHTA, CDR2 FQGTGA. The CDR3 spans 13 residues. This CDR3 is CASSLISTDEQFF. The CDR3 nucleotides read TGCGCCAGCAGCTTAATTTCGACCGATGAGCAGTTCTTC.

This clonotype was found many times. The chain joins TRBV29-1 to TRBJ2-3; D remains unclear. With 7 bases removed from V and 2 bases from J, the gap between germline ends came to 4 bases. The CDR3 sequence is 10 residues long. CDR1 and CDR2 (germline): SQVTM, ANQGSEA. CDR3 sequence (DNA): TGCAGCGCTCACACAGATACGCAGTATTTT. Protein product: CSAHTDTQYF.

This chain's CDR3 is CASSADSSPFREQFF. The CDR3, as DNA: TGTGCCAGTAGCGCAGACTCCAGCCCTTTTAGGGAGCAGTTCTTC. The rearrangement joins TRBV19 to TRBJ2-1; D ambiguous. This CDR3 region has 15 residues. Trimming stripped 6 bases from V and 10 bases from J, with 22 bases between. Per the germline V gene, CDR1 is LNHDA and CDR2 is SQIVND (reference sequence).

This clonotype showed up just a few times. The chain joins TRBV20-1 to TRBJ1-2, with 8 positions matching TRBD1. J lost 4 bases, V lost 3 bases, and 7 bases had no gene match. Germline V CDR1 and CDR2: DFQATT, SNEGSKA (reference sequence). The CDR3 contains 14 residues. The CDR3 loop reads CSASRDRGSYGYTF. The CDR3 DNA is TGCAGTGCTAGTCGTGACAGGGGTAGCTATGGCTACACCTTC.

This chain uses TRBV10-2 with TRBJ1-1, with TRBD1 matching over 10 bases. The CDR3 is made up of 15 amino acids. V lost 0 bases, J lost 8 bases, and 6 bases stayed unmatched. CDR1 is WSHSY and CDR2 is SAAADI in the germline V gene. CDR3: CASSESTTGGFEAFF. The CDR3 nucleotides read TGCGCCAGCAGTGAGTCGACGACAGGGGGCTTCGAAGCTTTCTTT.

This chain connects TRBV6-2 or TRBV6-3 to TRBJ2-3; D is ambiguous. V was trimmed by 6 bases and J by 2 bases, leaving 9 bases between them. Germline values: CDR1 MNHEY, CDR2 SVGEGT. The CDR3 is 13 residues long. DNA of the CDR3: TGTGCCAGCAGGGAGATACTCACAGATACGCAGTATTTT. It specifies CASREILTDTQYF.

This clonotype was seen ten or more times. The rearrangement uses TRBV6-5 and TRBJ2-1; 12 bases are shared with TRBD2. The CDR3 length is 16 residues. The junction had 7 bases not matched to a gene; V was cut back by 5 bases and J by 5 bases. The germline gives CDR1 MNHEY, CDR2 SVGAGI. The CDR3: CASSHLAGGPHNEQFF. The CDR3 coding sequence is TGTGCCAGCAGTCACCTAGCGGGAGGGCCGCACAATGAGCAGTTCTTC.